These 15 T cell receptor beta chains were sequenced from one sample in a study of identical twins' blood T cells. From the 5' RACE reads, TCRdb called clonotypes with MiXCR, one entry per CDR3 protein. This table has 350,000 to 400,000 distinct CDR3 sequences, 28% appearing once. Material: PBMCs. The receptors originated from a woman aged 18-55 years in good health.

The CDR3 DNA follows: TGTGCCAGCAGCTGGGGACTAGCGGGTACAGATACGCAGTATTTT. It specifies CASSWGLAGTDTQYF. The gene calls are TRBV27 and TRBJ2-3, with 12 bases identical to TRBD2. CDR1 MNHEY and CDR2 SMNVEV come from the germline V gene (reference sequence). The CDR3 totals 15 residues. V lost 6 bases and J lost 3; bases outside the gene matches: 4.

This clonotype has only a few counts. This chain links TRBV20-1 with TRBJ1-4; D may be TRBD1 (5 bases). The germline CDR1 and CDR2 sequences are DFQATT and SNEGSKA (reference sequence). CDR3 size: 13 residues. V gave up 1 base and J gave up 8 bases, with 11 bases separating them. The CDR3 sequence is CSARVLGDEKLFF. CDR3 in DNA: TGCAGTGCTAGAGTACTGGGGGACGAAAAACTGTTTTTT.

J is TRBJ2-2 and V is TRBV4-2; TRBD2 is a possible D gene (5 bases). The length of the CDR3 is 15 residues. Looked up from germline, CDR1 is LGHNA and CDR2 is YNFKEQ. V was shortened by 2 bases and J by 6 bases, with 13 bases between the two germline ends. Here the CDR3 DNA reads TGTGCCAGCAGCCAACGTACTAGTAACCCCGGGGAGCTGTTTTTT. This sequence encodes CASSQRTSNPGELFF.

V gene TRBV12-3 or TRBV12-4 combines with J gene TRBJ2-3, with 7 bases lining up with TRBD2. Trimming removed 2 bases from V and 4 bases from J; junction bases left unmatched: 6. The CDR3 spans 15 residues. The CDR3 DNA reads as TGTGCCAGCAGTTTAAGGACTAGAGGAGCAGATACGCAGTATTTT. Its protein product is CASSLRTRGADTQYF.

The V call is TRBV20-1, the J call TRBJ1-4; D unclear. Trimming removed 5 bases from V and 7 bases from J, with 14 bases in between. The germline gives CDR1 DFQATT, CDR2 SNEGSKA (reference sequence). This CDR3 region has 13 residues. The CDR3 DNA sequence: TGCAGTGCTTCACCCCCCGACGGTGAAAAACTGTTTTTT. Protein: CSASPPDGEKLFF.

The rearrangement links TRBV20-1 to TRBJ2-5, with D uncertain. The germline V gene encodes CDR1 DFQATT and CDR2 SNEGSKA (reference sequence). The germline V and J ends were trimmed by 4 bases and 2 bases, with 17 bases remaining between them. This CDR3 has 15 amino acids. CDR3 sequence: CSATPPVSIQETQYF. The CDR3 DNA follows: TGCAGTGCTACCCCCCCGGTTTCTATTCAAGAGACCCAGTACTTC.

This clonotype was observed a handful of times. The J gene is TRBJ1-1, the V gene TRBV7-9; D perhaps matches TRBD1 (5 bases). Trimming took 3 bases from V and 5 from J, leaving 10 bases between them. The V gene's germline CDR1 is SEHNR and CDR2 FQNEAQ (reference sequence). The CDR3 contains 13 residues. CDR3 sequence reads: CASSFVGETEAFF. CDR3 bases: TGTGCCAGCAGCTTCGTAGGGGAAACTGAAGCTTTCTTT.

Notes on this clonotype: This CDR3 fails to terminate in the conserved phenylalanine or tryptophan, so it likely reflects a read error. The chain combines TRBV11-3 with TRBJ2-1, with 13 bases lining up with TRBD2. V dropped 4 bases and J dropped 9; count of bases not matched to a gene: 3. The germline V gene has CDR1 SGHNT and CDR2 YENEEA. The CDR3 consists of 14 residues. Here the CDR3 reads CASSSGLAGFEQFV. The CDR3 bases are TGTGCCAGCAGCTCGGGACTAGCGGGGTTTGAGCAGTTCGTC.

The chain couples TRBV6-2 or TRBV6-3 to TRBJ2-2; no definite D call. CDR3 size: 17 residues. Germline V gene sequence: CDR1 MNHEY, CDR2 SVGEGT. V lost 2 bases to trimming and J lost 0 bases, with 13 bases between them. This CDR3 is CASSYGQVNPNTGELFF. The CDR3 DNA reads as TGTGCCAGCAGTTACGGCCAAGTCAACCCGAACACCGGGGAGCTGTTTTTT.

This clonotype came up a few times. The V gene is TRBV11-2, the J gene TRBJ1-2; 7 bases fit TRBD1. V gave up 5 bases and J gave up 3 bases; unmatched junction bases: 6. Germline-derived CDR1 and CDR2 are SGHAT and FQNNGV. The CDR3 extends over 14 amino acids. The CDR3 protein is CASSPGQEYYGYTF. The CDR3 DNA reads TGTGCCAGCAGCCCCGGACAGGAATACTATGGCTACACCTTC. The entire variable domain, with the rest obtained from reference TRBV11-2 and TRBJ1-2, is as follows: EAGVAQSPRYKIIEKRQSVAFWCNPISGHATLYWYQQILGQGPKLLIQFQNNGVVDDSQLPKDRFSAERLKGVDSTLKIQPAKLEDSAVYLCASSPGQEYYGYTFGSGTRLTVV.

CDR3 residues: CSARGREGSSSGNTIYF. For the CDR3, the DNA is TGCAGTGCTAGAGGCAGGGAGGGTAGTAGCTCTGGAAACACCATATATTTT. This chain connects TRBV20-1 to TRBJ1-3, with D possibly being TRBD1 (5 bases). The CDR3 totals 17 residues. The germline gives CDR1 DFQATT, CDR2 SNEGSKA (reference sequence). Trimming stripped 1 base from V and 0 bases from J, with 16 bases between.

The genes are TRBV5-4 and TRBJ2-7; the match to TRBD2 covers 8 bases. This CDR3 is built from 17 residues. Trimming removed 2 bases from V and 5 bases from J; junction bases left unmatched: 15. Germline V CDR1 and CDR2: SGHNT, YYREEE (reference sequence). CDR3: CASSLDFGSGKRDEQYF. The CDR3 bases are TGTGCCAGCAGCTTAGATTTCGGTAGCGGGAAGCGGGACGAGCAGTACTTC.

This chain joins TRBV6-5 and TRBJ1-2, with a tentative D call TRBD1 (6 bases). The germline CDR1 and CDR2 sequences are MNHEY and SVGAGI. The CDR3 loop spans 14 amino acids. Trimming removed 2 bases at V and 6 bases at J, with 13 bases between. Here the CDR3 DNA reads TGTGCCAGCAGTTACGGGGGGCAAGGTCATGGCTACACCTTC. This encodes CASSYGGQGHGYTF.

In the case of this clonotype: This likely comes from a read error, as the CDR3 has no conserved phenylalanine or tryptophan at its end. The genes are TRBV19 and TRBJ1-1; D is perhaps TRBD1 (5 bases). The germline CDR1 and CDR2 sequences are LNHDA and SQIVND (reference sequence). Trimming pared 6 bases from V and 1 base from J, leaving 12 bases between. CDR3 length: 14 residues. This CDR3 is CASSEGHPNTEAFS. The CDR3 DNA is TGTGCCAGTAGCGAAGGACACCCGAACACTGAAGCTTTCTCT.

With respect to this clonotype: One end of the junction is discordant with germline, which a read error may explain. The genes are TRBV29-1 and TRBJ2-7, with D perhaps TRBD1 (5 bases). Germline CDR1 is SQVTM and CDR2 is ANQGSEA. The CDR3 has 12 amino acids. CDR3 in DNA: TGCATCGTTGAACCACAGGTGAACGAGCAGTACTTC. It codes for CIVEPQVNEQYF.